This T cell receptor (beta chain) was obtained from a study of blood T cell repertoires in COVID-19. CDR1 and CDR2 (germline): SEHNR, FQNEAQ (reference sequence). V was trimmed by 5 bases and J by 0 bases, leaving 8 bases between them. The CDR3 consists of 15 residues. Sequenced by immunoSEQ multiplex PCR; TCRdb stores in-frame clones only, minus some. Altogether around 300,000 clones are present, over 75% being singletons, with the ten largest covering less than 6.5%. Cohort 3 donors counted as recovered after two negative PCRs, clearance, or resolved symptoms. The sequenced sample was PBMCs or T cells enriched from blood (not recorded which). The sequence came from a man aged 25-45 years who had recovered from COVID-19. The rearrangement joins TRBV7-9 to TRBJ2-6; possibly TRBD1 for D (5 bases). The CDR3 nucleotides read TGTGCCAGCAGCACCAGGGTCTCTGGGGCCAACGTCCTGACTTTC. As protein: CASSTRVSGANVLTF.